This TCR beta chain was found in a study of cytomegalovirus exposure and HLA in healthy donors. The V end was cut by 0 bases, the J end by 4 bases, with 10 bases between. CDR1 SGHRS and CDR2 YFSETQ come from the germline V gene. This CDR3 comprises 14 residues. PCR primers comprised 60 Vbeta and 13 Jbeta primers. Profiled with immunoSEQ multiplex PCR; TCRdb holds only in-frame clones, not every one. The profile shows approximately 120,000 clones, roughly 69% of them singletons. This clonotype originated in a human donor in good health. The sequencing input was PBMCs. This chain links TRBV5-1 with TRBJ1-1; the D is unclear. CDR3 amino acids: CASSLGQSFTEAFF. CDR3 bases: TGCGCCAGCAGCTTGGGCCAGTCTTTCACTGAAGCTTTCTTT.